The 29 T cell receptor beta chains listed next were all sequenced from one sample in a study of cytomegalovirus exposure and HLA in healthy donors. Repertoires were generated with immunoSEQ multiplex PCR, while TCRdb's copy carries only in-frame clones and drops some. Seen here are 250,000 or so clones, about 83% observed once, and the top ten hold roughly 2.5%. The sequenced material came from PBMCs. Receptor source: a man between 18 and 29 years old in good health and CMV-seronegative.

In this sample, this clone turned up once. The J gene is TRBJ2-7, the V gene TRBV7-8; a possible D gene is TRBD1 (5 bases). Looked up from germline, CDR1 is SGHVS and CDR2 is FQNEAQ. This CDR3 region has 16 residues. The ends were cut back, 5 bases at V and 6 bases at J, with 23 bases in the middle. In nucleotides, the CDR3 is TGTGCCAGCAGCCCCCAGGTTGCTACAGGTGTGCGCGAGCAGTACTTC. It encodes CASSPQVATGVREQYF.

This chain joins TRBV28 and TRBJ2-5, with 7 bases identical to TRBD2. With 2 bases clipped from V and 5 bases from J, the junction kept 8 bases outside the gene matches. There are 15 residues in the CDR3. Germline V lookup: CDR1 MDHEN, CDR2 SYDVKM. CDR3 region: CASSLEAGDWETQYF. CDR3 coding DNA: TGTGCCAGCAGTTTAGAGGCGGGAGATTGGGAGACCCAGTACTTC.

The chain carries TRBV19 and TRBJ2-1; 9 bases align to TRBD1. This CDR3 comprises 12 residues. V dropped 9 bases and J dropped 8; count of bases not matched to a gene: 5. Germline V gene lookup returns CDR1 LNHDA and CDR2 SQIVND (reference sequence). For the CDR3, the DNA is TGTGCCAGCGGACAGGGGTTCGATGAGCAGTTCTTC. Protein product: CASGQGFDEQFF.

This chain uses TRBV2 with TRBJ1-4; D gene ambiguous. V was cut by 10 bases and J by 4 bases, with 10 bases left in between. This CDR3 region has 12 residues. CDR1 SNHLY and CDR2 FYNNEI come from the germline V gene. CDR3 sequence reads: CATQRDNEKLFF. CDR3 DNA sequence: TGTGCCACTCAGCGGGATAATGAAAAACTGTTTTTT.

The chain uses TRBV19 and TRBJ2-7, with D possibly matching TRBD1 (6 bases). Trimming stripped 6 bases from V and 6 bases from J, with 15 bases between. CDR3 size: 13 residues. Per germline, CDR1 LNHDA and CDR2 SQIVND (reference sequence). CDR3 nucleotide sequence: TGTGCCAGTAGCCCCAGCACAGGGTTCGAGCAGTACTTC. Translated, it gives CASSPSTGFEQYF. Combining the CDR3 with reference TRBV19 and TRBJ2-7 gives the whole variable domain DGGITQSPKYLFRKEGQNVTLSCEQNLNHDAMYWYRQDPGQGLRLIYYSQIVNDFQKGDIAEGYSVSREKKESFPLTVTSAQKNPTAFYLCASSPSTGFEQYFGPGTRLTVT.

V is TRBV5-8 and J is TRBJ2-3, with 9 nucleotides matching TRBD2. The germline V gene encodes CDR1 SGHTS and CDR2 YDEGEE. The CDR3 extends over 15 amino acids. Trimming at V came to 4 bases and at J to 3 bases, leaving 6 bases not matched to a gene. CDR3 DNA sequence: TGTGCCAGCAGCACCGCGGGACTAGCAACAGATACGCAGTATTTT. Translating gives CASSTAGLATDTQYF.

V is TRBV28 and J is TRBJ2-7; 8 bases agree with TRBD1. This CDR3 has 15 amino acids. The V and J ends lost 5 bases and 6 bases, in that order; junction bases with no gene match: 12. In germline, CDR1 is MDHEN, CDR2 SYDVKM. The CDR3 is CASSVQGAGNGEQYF. CDR3 nucleotide sequence: TGTGCCAGCAGTGTTCAGGGGGCTGGCAACGGCGAGCAGTACTTC. The full variable domain, in which reference TRBV28 and TRBJ2-7 provide the parts outside the CDR3, is DVKVTQSSRYLVKRTGEKVFLECVQDMDHENMFWYRQDPGLGLRLIYFSYDVKMKEKGDIPEGYSVSREKKERFSLILESASTNQTSMYLCASSVQGAGNGEQYFGPGTRLTVT.

V is TRBV6-6 and J is TRBJ2-2; TRBD2 aligns across 7 bases. Germline V gives CDR1 MNHNY, CDR2 SVGAGI (reference sequence). Germline trimming cut 7 bases from V and 2 bases from J; bases unmatched to any gene: 10. The CDR3 sequence is 16 residues long. The CDR3 region has the DNA TGTGCCAGCAACACCTTGGCTAGCGGAAACACCGGGGAGCTGTTTTTT. It is translated as CASNTLASGNTGELFF.

This clone is a singleton in its sample. The rearrangement joins TRBV6-5 to TRBJ2-2; the match to TRBD2 covers 9 bases. The trim removed 6 bases at V and 3 bases at J, leaving 5 bases unmatched. CDR3 length: 15 amino acids. Germline values: CDR1 MNHEY, CDR2 SVGAGI. The CDR3 loop reads CASSRGGGDTGELFF. The CDR3 DNA sequence: TGTGCCAGCAGCCGGGGCGGGGGGGACACCGGGGAGCTGTTTTTT.

The chain links TRBV5-1 to TRBJ2-5, with 12 bases matching TRBD2. The CDR3 extends over 18 amino acids. The germline V gene encodes CDR1 SGHRS and CDR2 YFSETQ. The V and J ends lost 3 bases and 6 bases, in that order; junction bases with no gene match: 15. The CDR3 here is CASSWGTSGRTGFQTQYF. Here the CDR3 DNA reads TGCGCCAGCAGCTGGGGAACTAGCGGGAGGACGGGGTTCCAGACCCAGTACTTC.

The DNA of the CDR3 is TGTGCCAGCAGTTTATCCTCCTTTGAGACCCAGTACTTC. It encodes CASSLSSFETQYF. The chain uses TRBV27 and TRBJ2-5, with unresolved D. The CDR3 length is 13 residues. The germline V gene has CDR1 MNHEY and CDR2 SMNVEV (reference sequence). Deletions cut 0 bases from V and 5 bases from J, with 7 bases between.

V and J are TRBV28 and TRBJ1-3, with D uncertain. V lost 6 bases and J 0 bases, leaving 3 bases between the germline ends. The CDR3 extends over 12 amino acids. Germline loops: CDR1 MDHEN, CDR2 SYDVKM. This CDR3 reads CASRSSGNTIYF. DNA of the CDR3: TGTGCCAGCAGGAGCTCTGGAAACACCATATATTTT.

This chain connects TRBV6-6 to TRBJ2-7; 11 bases are a match to TRBD1. V lost 6 bases and J lost 4; bases outside the gene matches: 11. Germline V gene sequence: CDR1 MNHNY, CDR2 SVGAGI (reference sequence). The CDR3 covers 16 residues. The CDR3 here is CASSHTGGDRGYEQYF. The DNA of the CDR3 is TGTGCCAGCAGCCACACCGGAGGGGACAGGGGGTACGAGCAGTACTTC.

The gene calls are TRBV4-2 and TRBJ2-5; maybe TRBD2 (6 bases). The germline CDR1 and CDR2 sequences are LGHNA and YNFKEQ. The CDR3 totals 15 residues. Trimming left V 4 bases short and J 4 bases short, with 16 bases between. The CDR3 DNA follows: TGTGCCAGCAGCCCACCAGGGTTCGGGGGAGAGACCCAGTACTTC. This gives the protein CASSPPGFGGETQYF.

This sequence joins TRBV9 and TRBJ2-1; TRBD2 matches at 7 bases. Germline V gives CDR1 SGDLS, CDR2 YYNGEE. The CDR3 consists of 17 residues. V was clipped by 4 bases and J by 5 bases; unmatched bases: 15. CDR3 DNA sequence: TGTGCCAGCAGCCCCTCTGGGCGGGAGTATGGGCACAATGAGCAGTTCTTC. The encoded protein is CASSPSGREYGHNEQFF.

The J gene is TRBJ2-1, the V gene TRBV9, with D perhaps TRBD2 (6 bases). V lost 4 bases and J lost 0, with 14 bases in between. Germline CDR1 SGDLS, CDR2 YYNGEE. The CDR3 runs 16 residues. The CDR3 here is CASSPRGQSSYNEQFF. The CDR3 nucleotides read TGTGCCAGCAGCCCGCGGGGCCAGAGCTCCTACAATGAGCAGTTCTTC.

The genes are TRBV7-2 and TRBJ2-1; D unresolved. The CDR3 length is 15 residues. Trimming shortened V by 4 bases and J by 7 bases, and 17 bases separated the two germline ends. Germline V gives CDR1 SGHTA, CDR2 FQGNSA. The CDR3 nucleotides read TGTGCCAGCAGCTCGAAACTCGGGTATTCGAATGAGCAGTTCTTC. Translating gives CASSSKLGYSNEQFF.

This chain links TRBV28 with TRBJ1-2, with D perhaps TRBD1 (6 bases). The V gene's germline CDR1 is MDHEN and CDR2 SYDVKM. The CDR3 has 13 residues. V was trimmed by 7 bases and J by 3 bases, leaving 12 bases between them. For the CDR3, the DNA is TGTGCCAGCACTCCCAGGGGTCACTATGGCTACACCTTC. It specifies CASTPRGHYGYTF.

The V call is TRBV19, the J call TRBJ1-5; D not certain. The CDR3 sequence is 13 residues long. Trimming cost V 8 bases and J 2 bases, with 10 bases left between them. Per germline, CDR1 LNHDA and CDR2 SQIVND (reference sequence). The CDR3 is CASSTARNQPQHF. The CDR3 region has the DNA TGTGCCAGTTCAACAGCTCGCAATCAGCCCCAGCATTTT.

The V call is TRBV6-1, the J call TRBJ1-5; D may be TRBD1 (5 bases). The CDR3 is 14 residues long. Germline V gene data show CDR1 as MNHNS and CDR2 as SASEGT. V shed 6 bases and J shed 2 bases, with 11 bases lying between them. In DNA, the CDR3 is TGTGCCAGCAGCTCCGGGGGGGGCAATCAGCCCCAGCATTTT. It is translated as CASSSGGGNQPQHF.

This chain's CDR3 is CASSAFGLAEEQFF. The CDR3 DNA follows: TGTGCCAGCAGCGCATTCGGACTAGCCGAGGAGCAGTTCTTC. V is TRBV9 and J is TRBJ2-1; 8 bases match TRBD2. Looked up from germline, CDR1 is SGDLS and CDR2 is YYNGEE. The CDR3 consists of 14 residues. V lost 3 bases to trimming and J lost 10 bases; unmatched junction nucleotides: 9.

The chain has TRBV5-1 and TRBJ1-1; 7 positions match TRBD1. The junction had 14 bases not matched to a gene; V was cut back by 4 bases and J by 8 bases. The CDR3 contains 15 residues. Germline V gene sequence: CDR1 SGHRS, CDR2 YFSETQ. CDR3 bases: TGCGCCAGCAGCCCCAAAGAAGGGACAGTGTTGGAAGCTTTCTTT. Translated, it gives CASSPKEGTVLEAFF.

This clone was observed once. This chain links TRBV15 with TRBJ1-5; D unclear. CDR1 LNHNV and CDR2 YYDKDF come from the germline V gene (reference sequence). The CDR3 loop spans 13 amino acids. V lost 0 bases and J lost 5, with 5 bases in between. In DNA form, the CDR3 reads TGTGCCACCAGCAGAGATCCATATCAGCCCCAGCATTTT. The encoded protein is CATSRDPYQPQHF.

The V and J genes are TRBV10-3 and TRBJ1-2, with D tentatively TRBD1 (6 bases). Germline values: CDR1 ENHRY, CDR2 SYGVKD. The CDR3 has 17 amino acids. V gave up 6 bases and J gave up 0 bases, with 20 bases separating them. In nucleotides, the CDR3 is TGTGCCATCAGCGATAACCCGAGGGGGTTAGCTAACTATGGCTACACCTTC. Protein product: CAISDNPRGLANYGYTF.

The rearrangement links TRBV5-1 to TRBJ1-3; TRBD1 might be the D (5 bases). Per the germline V gene, CDR1 is SGHRS and CDR2 is YFSETQ. CDR3 length: 15 amino acids. V lost 4 bases and J lost 3, with 14 bases in between. This CDR3 is CASSEDTGLGNTIYF. CDR3 nucleotides: TGCGCCAGCAGCGAGGACACGGGACTTGGAAACACCATATATTTT.

The CDR3: CASSPLAGAHNEQFF. As DNA, the CDR3 is TGTGCCAGTAGTCCACTAGCGGGGGCCCACAATGAGCAGTTCTTC. V usage is TRBV19 and J usage is TRBJ2-1; 11 nucleotides line up with TRBD2. V lost 5 bases and J lost 5; bases outside the gene matches: 5. This CDR3 comprises 15 residues. Germline CDR1 reads LNHDA; CDR2 reads SQIVND (reference sequence).

The chain links TRBV6-5 to TRBJ1-6; 9 positions agree with TRBD1. Germline-derived CDR1 and CDR2 are MNHEY and SVGAGI. The CDR3 has 16 residues. J was trimmed by 7 bases and V by 6 bases; bases with no gene match: 10. The CDR3 reads CASSYISGTGNSPLHF. The CDR3 DNA reads TGTGCCAGCAGCTACATCTCCGGGACAGGGAATTCACCCCTCCACTTT.

V and J are TRBV27 and TRBJ1-4; TRBD1 agrees at 7 bases. The CDR3 totals 15 residues. CDR1 and CDR2 (germline): MNHEY, SMNVEV (reference sequence). Losses at the gene ends were 4 bases for V and 5 bases for J; bases not matched to a gene: 7. CDR3 in amino acids: CASSSRGTVNEKLFF. The CDR3 nucleotides are TGTGCCAGCAGTTCCCGCGGGACAGTAAATGAAAAACTGTTTTTT.

The rearrangement uses TRBV4-3 and TRBJ2-3, with a tentative D call TRBD2 (6 bases). V was trimmed by 1 base and J by 1 base, leaving 18 bases between them. Germline-derived CDR1 and CDR2 are LGHNA and YSLEER. The CDR3 has 18 amino acids. CDR3 region: CASSQVGAAGTGTDTQYF. CDR3 nucleotide sequence: TGCGCCAGCAGCCAAGTAGGTGCGGCGGGGACTGGCACAGATACGCAGTATTTT.